A single sample is the source of the 10 T cell receptor beta chains below, sequenced in a study of chemoradiotherapy in HPV16-positive cancers. Profiled with immunoSEQ multiplex PCR; TCRdb holds only in-frame clones, not every one. The sample holds about 13,000 clones, roughly 88% seen once. Source: blood, taken from a patient who underwent chemoradiotherapy. The source is a human donor with HPV-associated anogenital cancer.

The rearrangement uses TRBV18 and TRBJ1-5, with 10 bases lining up with TRBD1. V lost 4 bases to trimming and J lost 5 bases; unmatched junction nucleotides: 5. Germline V gene lookup returns CDR1 KGHSH and CDR2 LQKENI. This CDR3 contains 15 residues. The CDR3 nucleotides read TGTGCCAGCTCACTAGCGACAGGGGGCTATCAGCCCCAGCATTTT. Residues: CASSLATGGYQPQHF.

The chain recombines TRBV5-6 with TRBJ1-4, with D unclear. Germline CDR1 reads SGHDT; CDR2 reads YYEEEE. CDR3 length: 13 residues. The germline V and J ends were trimmed by 4 bases and 8 bases, with 12 bases remaining between them. The CDR3 nucleotides are TGTGCCAGCAGCCGTCCAGAGGGCGAAAAACTGTTTTTT. Translating gives CASSRPEGEKLFF.

V usage is TRBV19 and J usage is TRBJ1-5; D possibly corresponds to TRBD1 (6 bases). V lost 4 bases, J lost 0 bases, and 13 bases lay in between. Germline CDR1 LNHDA, CDR2 SQIVND (reference sequence). The CDR3 extends over 16 amino acids. In nucleotides, the CDR3 is TGTGCCAGTAGTAAATGGACAGATCATAGCAATCAGCCCCAGCATTTT. It yields the protein CASSKWTDHSNQPQHF.

V and J are TRBV29-1 and TRBJ2-3; maybe TRBD1 (5 bases). V shed 4 bases and J shed 3 bases, with 11 bases lying between them. The CDR3 extends over 13 amino acids. Germline lookup yields CDR1 SQVTM and CDR2 ANQGSEA. This CDR3 is CSVAGRVTDTQYF. For the CDR3, the DNA is TGCAGCGTTGCGGGCAGGGTTACAGATACGCAGTATTTT.

In its sample, this clone was seen once. This sequence joins TRBV19 and TRBJ2-1; 7 nucleotides align to TRBD1. With 3 bases clipped from V and 5 bases from J, the junction kept 16 bases outside the gene matches. CDR1 is LNHDA, CDR2 SQIVND, per germline (reference sequence). The CDR3 has 18 amino acids. The DNA of the CDR3 is TGTGCCAGTAGTATTTCCCTAATTGAGGGGGCTTGGGACAATGAGCAGTTCTTC. Translating it yields CASSISLIEGAWDNEQFF.

The chain employs TRBV9 and TRBJ2-1; no clear D. The germline CDR1 and CDR2 sequences are SGDLS and YYNGEE. The CDR3 runs to 12 residues. With 1 base removed from V and 4 bases from J, the gap between germline ends came to 3 bases. Here the CDR3 reads CASSVTYNEQFF. DNA of the CDR3: TGTGCCAGCAGCGTAACGTACAATGAGCAGTTCTTC.

The J gene is TRBJ2-1, the V gene TRBV7-2, with 7 bases identical to TRBD2. Germline V gene lookup returns CDR1 SGHTA and CDR2 FQGNSA. The CDR3 is made up of 17 amino acids. The ends lost 6 bases at V and 0 bases at J; junction bases unmatched: 11. CDR3 protein: CASSLRSSGLSYNEQFF. The CDR3 nucleotides read TGTGCCAGCAGTCTACGGTCTAGCGGCCTCTCCTACAATGAGCAGTTCTTC.

V is TRBV4-1 and J is TRBJ2-4; a weak D match, TRBD1 (6 bases). V lost 3 bases to trimming and J lost 0 bases, with 12 bases between them. The CDR3 extends over 16 amino acids. Germline values: CDR1 MGHRA, CDR2 YSYEKL. The CDR3 reads CASSHRQELAKNIQYF. DNA of the CDR3: TGCGCCAGCAGCCACCGACAGGAACTAGCCAAAAACATTCAGTACTTC.

The chain joins TRBV6-6 to TRBJ1-2; D ambiguous. The CDR3 covers 14 residues. The V end lost 7 bases, the J end lost 3 bases, and 15 bases lay between the germline ends. Germline V gives CDR1 MNHNY, CDR2 SVGAGI (reference sequence). The CDR3 DNA sequence: TGTGCCAGCACTTTGGGAGCACGTTACTATGGCTACACCTTC. It yields the protein CASTLGARYYGYTF.

The genes are TRBV5-4 and TRBJ2-3, with D possibly being TRBD2 (8 bases). The CDR3 is 19 amino acids. The germline V gene has CDR1 SGHNT and CDR2 YYREEE (reference sequence). Trimming cost V 4 bases and J 0 bases, with 24 bases left between them. CDR3 sequence: CASSQGVSGGLSSTDTQYF. CDR3 coding DNA: TGTGCCAGCAGCCAGGGGGTAAGCGGGGGCCTTTCTAGCACAGATACGCAGTATTTT.